The 9 T cell receptor beta chains in this list originate from one sample, sequenced in a study of blood T cell repertoires in COVID-19. Libraries were prepared by immunoSEQ multiplex PCR; TCRdb keeps only in-frame clonotypes and omits some of them. The data contain about 270,000 clones, 89% of them singletons. The sequenced material came from peripheral blood. Receptor source: a man in his fifties or sixties with acute or convalescent COVID-19.

The rearrangement uses TRBV5-6 and TRBJ1-1, with 7 bases that match TRBD1. This CDR3 is 15 amino acids long. CDR1 and CDR2 (germline): SGHDT, YYEEEE. V shed 4 bases and J 6 bases; nucleotides not matched to a gene: 12. The CDR3 sequence is CASSLPGQFGAEAFF. The CDR3 nucleotides are TGTGCCAGCAGCCTCCCGGGACAGTTCGGGGCTGAAGCTTTCTTT.

Here the CDR3 DNA reads TGTGCCAGCAGCTTAGTGGGCAGTAACTATGGCTACACCTTC. Translation gives CASSLVGSNYGYTF. The V and J genes are TRBV11-2 and TRBJ1-2; unclear D gene. The CDR3 extends over 14 amino acids. The germline gives CDR1 SGHAT, CDR2 FQNNGV. Trimming removed 1 base from V and 1 base from J, with 7 bases in between.

The chain combines TRBV9 with TRBJ2-4; unclear D gene. The CDR3 is made up of 14 amino acids. CDR1 SGDLS and CDR2 YYNGEE come from the germline V gene. V was clipped by 3 bases and J by 8 bases, with 15 bases between them. The CDR3 nucleotides are TGTGCCAGCAGCGCCAACTCGATTACGGACATTCAGTACTTC. Translating it yields CASSANSITDIQYF.

The chain links TRBV6-6 to TRBJ2-1; 14 positions agree with TRBD2. Germline V gene sequence: CDR1 MNHNY, CDR2 SVGAGI (reference sequence). Trimming cost V 3 bases and J 5 bases; bases outside gene matches: 3. The CDR3 is 16 amino acids. The CDR3 DNA reads TGTGCCAGCAGTTATGGGACTAGCGGGGGAGACAATGAGCAGTTCTTC. As protein: CASSYGTSGGDNEQFF.

This clone was seen once. J is TRBJ2-1 and V is TRBV19, with a possible D match to TRBD1 (6 bases). CDR1 LNHDA and CDR2 SQIVND come from the germline V gene (reference sequence). Trimming removed 5 bases at V and 12 bases at J, with 14 bases between. This CDR3 spans 12 amino acids. This chain's CDR3 is CASSSGVGVQFF. The DNA for the CDR3 is TGTGCCAGTAGTTCAGGGGTGGGTGTGCAGTTCTTC.

The rearrangement links TRBV5-1 to TRBJ1-3, with D maybe TRBD1 (6 bases). CDR1 is SGHRS, CDR2 YFSETQ, per germline. CDR3 length: 13 residues. Trimming shortened V by 3 bases and J by 8 bases, and 12 bases separated the two germline ends. CDR3 nucleotide sequence: TGCGCCAGCAGCTCCGGGACACCCCACACCATATATTTT. This codes for CASSSGTPHTIYF.

The rearrangement links TRBV9 to TRBJ1-4, with a possible D match to TRBD1 (6 bases). Between the trimmed V and J ends, which lost 3 bases and 13 bases, there was a span of 16 bases. The CDR3 runs 13 residues. Germline loops: CDR1 SGDLS, CDR2 YYNGEE. CDR3 in amino acids: CASSAGPGEGLFF. In DNA form, the CDR3 reads TGTGCCAGCAGCGCGGGACCAGGGGAGGGACTGTTTTTT.

CDR3 nucleotide sequence: TGTGCCAGCAGCGCCCTCGACTCGGGACAGGGAAATTCACCCCTCCACTTT. As protein: CASSALDSGQGNSPLHF. V usage is TRBV9 and J usage is TRBJ1-6; 9 nucleotides line up with TRBD1. Unmatched junction bases numbered 11, after V lost 3 bases and J lost 7 bases. This CDR3 comprises 17 residues. Germline CDR1 reads SGDLS; CDR2 reads YYNGEE.

This clone occurred a few times. The chain recombines TRBV25-1 with TRBJ1-1, with D hard to call. V was pared by 0 bases and J by 3 bases, with 17 bases between. The CDR3 extends over 17 amino acids. Germline assignment: CDR1 MGHDK and CDR2 SYGVNS. In DNA, the CDR3 is TGTGCCAGCAGTGAATACCGGGTTATCTCTGCGGACACTGAAGCTTTCTTT. Encoded protein: CASSEYRVISADTEAFF. The complete variable domain, with remaining parts taken from reference TRBV25-1 and TRBJ1-1, reads EADIYQTPRYLVIGTGKKITLECSQTMGHDKMYWYQQDPGMELHLIHYSYGVNSTEKGDLSSESTVSRIRTEHFPLTLESARPSHTSQYLCASSEYRVISADTEAFFGQGTRLTVV.